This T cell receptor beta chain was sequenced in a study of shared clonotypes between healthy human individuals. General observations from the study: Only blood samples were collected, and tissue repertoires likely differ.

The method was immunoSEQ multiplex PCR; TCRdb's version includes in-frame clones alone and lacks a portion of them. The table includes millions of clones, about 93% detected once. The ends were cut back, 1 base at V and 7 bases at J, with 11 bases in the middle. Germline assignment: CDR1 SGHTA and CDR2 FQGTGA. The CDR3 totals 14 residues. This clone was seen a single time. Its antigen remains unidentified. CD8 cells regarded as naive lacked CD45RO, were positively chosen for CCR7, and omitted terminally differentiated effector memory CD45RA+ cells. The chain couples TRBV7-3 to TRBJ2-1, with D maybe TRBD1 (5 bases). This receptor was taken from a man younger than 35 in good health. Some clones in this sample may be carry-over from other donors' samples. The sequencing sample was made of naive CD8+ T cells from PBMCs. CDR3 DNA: TGTGCCAGCAGCTTAATCGTAGGGGCGAATGAGCAGTTCTTC. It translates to CASSLIVGANEQFF.